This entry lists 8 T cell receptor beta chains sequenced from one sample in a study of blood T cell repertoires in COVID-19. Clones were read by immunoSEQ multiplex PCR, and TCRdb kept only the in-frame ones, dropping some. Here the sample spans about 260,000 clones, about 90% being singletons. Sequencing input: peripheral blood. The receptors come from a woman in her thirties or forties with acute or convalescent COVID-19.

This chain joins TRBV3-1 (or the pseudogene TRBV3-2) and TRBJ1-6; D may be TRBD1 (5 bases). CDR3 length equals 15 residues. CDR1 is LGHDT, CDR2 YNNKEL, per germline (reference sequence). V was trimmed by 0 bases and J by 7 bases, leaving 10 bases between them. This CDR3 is CASSQDQGSNSPLHF. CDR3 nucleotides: TGTGCCAGCAGCCAAGACCAGGGATCCAATTCACCCCTCCACTTT.

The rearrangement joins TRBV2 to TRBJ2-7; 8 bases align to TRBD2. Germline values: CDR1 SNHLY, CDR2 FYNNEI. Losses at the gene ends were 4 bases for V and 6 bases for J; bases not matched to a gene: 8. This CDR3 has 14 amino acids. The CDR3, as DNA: TGTGCCAGCAGTGGTCCTAGCGGGCCACTCGAGCAGTACGTC. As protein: CASSGPSGPLEQYV.

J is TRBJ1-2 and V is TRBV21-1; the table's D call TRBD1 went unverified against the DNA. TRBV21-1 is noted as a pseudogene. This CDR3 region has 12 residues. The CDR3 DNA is TGTGCCAGCAGCAAACAGGGGAGAGGCTACACCTTC. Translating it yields CASSKQGRGYTF.

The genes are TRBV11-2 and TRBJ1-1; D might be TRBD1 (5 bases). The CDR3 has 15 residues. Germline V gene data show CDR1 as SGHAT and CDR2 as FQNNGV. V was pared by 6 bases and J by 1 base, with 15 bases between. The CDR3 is CASRRWGERNTEAFF. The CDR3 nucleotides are TGTGCCAGCAGGAGATGGGGGGAGAGGAACACTGAAGCTTTCTTT. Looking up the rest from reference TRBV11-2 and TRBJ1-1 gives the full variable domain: EAGVAQSPRYKIIEKRQSVAFWCNPISGHATLYWYQQILGQGPKLLIQFQNNGVVDDSQLPKDRFSAERLKGVDSTLKIQPAKLEDSAVYLCASRRWGERNTEAFFGQGTRLTVV.

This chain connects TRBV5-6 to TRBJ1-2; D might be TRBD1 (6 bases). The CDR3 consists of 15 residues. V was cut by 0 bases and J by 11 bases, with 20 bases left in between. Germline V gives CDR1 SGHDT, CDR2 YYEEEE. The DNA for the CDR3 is TGTGCCAGCAGCTTGGTGGGGCCGTCGACAGGACCATACACCTTC. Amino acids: CASSLVGPSTGPYTF.

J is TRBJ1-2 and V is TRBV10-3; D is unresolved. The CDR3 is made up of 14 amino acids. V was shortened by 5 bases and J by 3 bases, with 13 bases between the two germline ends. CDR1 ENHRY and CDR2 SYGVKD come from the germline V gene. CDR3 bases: TGTGCCATCAGTTCACAATCGGAGGACTATGGCTACACCTTC. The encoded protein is CAISSQSEDYGYTF.

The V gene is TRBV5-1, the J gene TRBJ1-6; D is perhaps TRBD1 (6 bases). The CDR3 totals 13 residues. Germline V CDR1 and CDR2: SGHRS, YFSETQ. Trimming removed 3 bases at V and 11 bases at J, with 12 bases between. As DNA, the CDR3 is TGCGCCAGCAGCTCCGGGACACGGACACCCCTCCACTTT. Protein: CASSSGTRTPLHF.

CDR3 coding DNA: TGTGCCAGCAGTGATACCCTCTCAGGGGGCGTGAACACTGAAGCTTTCTTT. Its protein is CASSDTLSGGVNTEAFF. This chain connects TRBV6-1 to TRBJ1-1, with TRBD1 matching 8 bases. The germline CDR1 and CDR2 sequences are MNHNS and SASEGT. Losses at the gene ends were 3 bases for V and 0 bases for J; bases not matched to a gene: 9. CDR3 length: 17 residues.